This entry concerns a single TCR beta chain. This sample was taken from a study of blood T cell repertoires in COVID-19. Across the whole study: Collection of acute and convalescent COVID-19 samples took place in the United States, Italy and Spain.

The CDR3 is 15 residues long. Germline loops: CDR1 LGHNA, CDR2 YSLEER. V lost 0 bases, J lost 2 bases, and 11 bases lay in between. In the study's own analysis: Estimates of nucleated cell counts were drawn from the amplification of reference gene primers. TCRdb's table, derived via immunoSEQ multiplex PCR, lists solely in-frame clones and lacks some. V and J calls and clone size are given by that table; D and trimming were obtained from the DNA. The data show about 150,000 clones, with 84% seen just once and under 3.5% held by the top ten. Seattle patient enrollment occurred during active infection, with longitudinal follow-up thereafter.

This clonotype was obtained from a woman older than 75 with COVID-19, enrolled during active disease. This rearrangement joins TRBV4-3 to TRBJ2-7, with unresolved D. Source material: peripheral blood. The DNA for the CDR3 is TGCGCCAGCAGCCAAGAATCCCGAGGAACCTACGAGCAGTACTTC. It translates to CASSQESRGTYEQYF.